Each of the 21 T cell receptor beta chains below was sequenced from the same sample in a study of CD8+ T cells in alopecia areata. TCR sequencing used cDNA made by reverse transcription of extracted RNA. Data came from immunoSEQ multiplex PCR; TCRdb stores just in-frame clones and leaves some out. The sample holds 150,000 or so clones, around 50% seen once. The sequenced sample was CD4+ T cells sorted from blood. The source of these receptors is a human donor with alopecia areata.

The chain carries TRBV11-3 and TRBJ2-2, with 7 bases fitting TRBD2. Germline V gives CDR1 SGHNT, CDR2 YENEEA. CDR3 length: 15 amino acids. The junction had 6 bases not matched to a gene; V was cut back by 4 bases and J by 4 bases. The DNA of the CDR3 is TGTGCCAGCAGCTCGGCGGGGGAGACCACCGGGGAGCTGTTTTTT. Protein sequence: CASSSAGETTGELFF.

This chain connects TRBV5-1 to TRBJ1-2, with a weak D call TRBD1 (6 bases). V shed 3 bases and J shed 4 bases, with 10 bases lying between them. Germline V gene data show CDR1 as SGHRS and CDR2 as YFSETQ. CDR3 length: 13 residues. The CDR3 spells CASSSGTRYGYTF. The CDR3 DNA reads TGCGCCAGCAGCTCCGGGACACGCTATGGCTACACCTTC.

This clone is a singleton in its sample. V and J are TRBV30 and TRBJ2-3, with 12 bases lining up with TRBD2. Germline CDR1 reads GTSNPN; CDR2 reads SVGIG (reference sequence). With 1 base clipped from V and 4 bases from J, the junction kept 9 bases outside the gene matches. This CDR3 has 17 residues. CDR3 protein: CAWSAPRLAGEADTQYF. In DNA form, the CDR3 reads TGTGCCTGGAGTGCCCCCCGACTAGCGGGAGAGGCAGATACGCAGTATTTT.

This clone was observed a few times. V gene TRBV14 combines with J gene TRBJ2-3; 11 bases align to TRBD2. CDR1 is SGHDN, CDR2 FVKESK, per germline. The CDR3 has 15 residues. Unmatched junction bases numbered 7, after V lost 3 bases and J lost 8 bases. This CDR3 reads CASSQVASGRRTQYF. DNA for the CDR3: TGTGCCAGCAGCCAGGTGGCTAGCGGGAGGCGTACGCAGTATTTT.

The chain recombines TRBV29-1 with TRBJ2-7, with 13 bases lining up with TRBD2. Germline CDR1 reads SQVTM; CDR2 reads ANQGSEA. The CDR3 loop spans 13 amino acids. The V and J ends lost 6 bases and 5 bases, in that order; junction bases with no gene match: 4. The CDR3 sequence is CSVVGTSGNEQYF. The CDR3 coding sequence is TGCAGCGTCGTAGGGACTAGCGGGAACGAGCAGTACTTC.

This clone was recorded a few times. The chain is built from TRBV19 and TRBJ2-1; 7 positions match TRBD2. Germline loops: CDR1 LNHDA, CDR2 SQIVND (reference sequence). J lost 7 bases, V lost 3 bases, and 9 bases had no gene match. The CDR3 is made up of 15 amino acids. CDR3 sequence: CASSMLDWEGNEQFF. The CDR3 nucleotides are TGTGCCAGTAGTATGTTGGATTGGGAGGGGAATGAGCAGTTCTTC.

The chain uses TRBV7-3 and TRBJ2-7; no clear D gene. Germline CDR1 and CDR2: SGHTA and FQGTGA. Trimming cost V 1 base and J 3 bases, with 10 bases left between them. The CDR3 length is 14 residues. CDR3 region: CASSLNGDLYEQYF. The CDR3 DNA sequence: TGTGCCAGCAGCTTAAATGGGGATCTCTACGAGCAGTACTTC.

The chain is built from TRBV27 and TRBJ2-6; no firm D call. Trimming took off 2 bases at V and 3 bases at J, with 2 bases between the two ends. The CDR3 sequence is 13 residues long. Per germline, CDR1 MNHEY and CDR2 SMNVEV (reference sequence). The CDR3 DNA reads as TGTGCCAGCAGTTTAGTTGGGGCCAACGTCCTGACTTTC. Amino acid sequence: CASSLVGANVLTF. Using reference TRBV27 and TRBJ2-6 for the parts outside the CDR3, the full variable domain is EAQVTQNPRYLITVTGKKLTVTCSQNMNHEYMSWYRQDPGLGLRQIYYSMNVEVTDKGDVPEGYKVSRKEKRNFPLILESPSPNQTSLYFCASSLVGANVLTFGAGSRLTVL.

The chain has TRBV29-1 and TRBJ2-7; TRBD1 matches at 11 bases. The CDR3 length is 14 residues. Germline V gene data show CDR1 as SQVTM and CDR2 as ANQGSEA. J was trimmed by 8 bases and V by 3 bases; bases with no gene match: 9. The CDR3 spells CSVEEGQGVGKQYF. In DNA, the CDR3 is TGCAGCGTTGAGGAGGGACAGGGGGTAGGCAAGCAGTACTTC.

The rearrangement links TRBV28 to TRBJ1-4; no reliable D call. In germline, CDR1 is MDHEN, CDR2 SYDVKM. The V gene lost 4 bases and the J gene lost 5 bases, with 11 bases spanning the gap. CDR3 size: 14 residues. CDR3 DNA sequence: TGTGCCAGCAGTTCCCGCCGCGAGAATGAAAAACTGTTTTTT. Translated: CASSSRRENEKLFF. Full variable domain (missing parts from reference TRBV28 and TRBJ1-4): DVKVTQSSRYLVKRTGEKVFLECVQDMDHENMFWYRQDPGLGLRLIYFSYDVKMKEKGDIPEGYSVSREKKERFSLILESASTNQTSMYLCASSSRRENEKLFFGSGTQLSVL.

This clone appeared once. This chain joins TRBV7-2 and TRBJ2-3, with D tentatively TRBD2 (6 bases). This CDR3 has 13 residues. V was shortened by 1 base and J by 4 bases, with 6 bases between the two germline ends. The V gene's germline CDR1 is SGHTA and CDR2 FQGNSA. As DNA, the CDR3 is TGTGCCAGCAGCTTAGGGGGGGCAGATACGCAGTATTTT. Translating it yields CASSLGGADTQYF.

The chain couples TRBV15 to TRBJ2-1; D not certain. The germline gives CDR1 LNHNV, CDR2 YYDKDF (reference sequence). With 5 bases removed from V and 7 bases from J, the gap between germline ends came to 15 bases. This CDR3 spans 14 amino acids. The DNA of the CDR3 is TGTGCCACCAGCGGAGCCGGGTCAAATAATGAGCAGTTCTTC. Translating gives CATSGAGSNNEQFF.

The chain employs TRBV6-1 and TRBJ1-5; D is possibly TRBD1 (5 bases). Germline V CDR1 and CDR2: MNHNS, SASEGT. Trimming took off 0 bases at V and 7 bases at J, with 13 bases between the two ends. The CDR3 has 15 residues. The chain's CDR3 is CASSEAVGGEQPQHF. CDR3 in DNA: TGTGCCAGCAGTGAAGCGGTGGGGGGGGAACAGCCCCAGCATTTT.

The chain is built from TRBV6-5 and TRBJ1-5; no reliable D call. CDR1 MNHEY and CDR2 SVGAGI come from the germline V gene. There are 13 residues in the CDR3. V lost 2 bases and J lost 4, with 6 bases in between. The CDR3 is CASSYTQNQPQHF. CDR3 in DNA: TGTGCCAGCAGTTACACGCAGAATCAGCCCCAGCATTTT.

The chain couples TRBV30 to TRBJ2-1; 8 bases align to TRBD1. The germline V gene has CDR1 GTSNPN and CDR2 SVGIG (reference sequence). The CDR3 totals 12 residues. Trimming removed 5 bases from V and 7 bases from J; junction bases left unmatched: 4. The CDR3 spells CAWATGGNEQFF. DNA of the CDR3: TGTGCCTGGGCTACAGGGGGGAATGAGCAGTTCTTC. Looking up the rest from reference TRBV30 and TRBJ2-1 gives the full variable domain: SQTIHQWPATLVQPVGSPLSLECTVEGTSNPNLYWYRQAAGRGLQLLFYSVGIGQISSEVPQNLSASRPQDRQFILSSKKLLLSDSGFYLCAWATGGNEQFFGPGTRLTVL.

The chain links TRBV5-1 to TRBJ1-1; D is unclear. This CDR3 is built from 14 residues. Germline CDR1 and CDR2: SGHRS and YFSETQ. Trimming removed 4 bases at V and 1 base at J, with 11 bases between. CDR3 nucleotide sequence: TGCGCCAGCAGCCTAGGACCCCAGAACACTGAAGCTTTCTTT. The encoded protein is CASSLGPQNTEAFF.

The chain couples TRBV28 to TRBJ2-7; 9 positions match TRBD1. Germline CDR1 and CDR2: MDHEN and SYDVKM. After removal of 6 bases from V and 7 bases from J, the junction contained 13 bases not matched to a gene. The CDR3 spans 15 residues. The CDR3: CASSLPGTGTEEQYF. DNA of the CDR3: TGTGCCAGCAGCCTGCCCGGGACAGGGACGGAAGAGCAGTACTTC.

The chain recombines TRBV28 with TRBJ2-3; TRBD2 matches at 8 bases. This CDR3 has 14 residues. CDR1 is MDHEN, CDR2 SYDVKM, per germline. Germline trimming cut 1 base from V and 4 bases from J; bases unmatched to any gene: 1. In DNA, the CDR3 is TGTGCCAGCAGTTTATCCGGGAGGGCAGATACGCAGTATTTT. It codes for CASSLSGRADTQYF.

The chain is built from TRBV7-8 and TRBJ2-2, with D perhaps matching TRBD2 (6 bases). Trimming cost V 5 bases and J 2 bases, with 12 bases left between them. The V gene's germline CDR1 is SGHVS and CDR2 FQNEAQ. The CDR3 is made up of 15 amino acids. The CDR3 DNA follows: TGTGCCAGCAGCCGGGCAGGGACTAACACCGGGGAGCTGTTTTTT. It codes for CASSRAGTNTGELFF.

J is TRBJ2-5 and V is TRBV7-6, with TRBD2 as a possible D gene (5 bases). The germline V gene encodes CDR1 SGHVS and CDR2 FNYEAQ. V was cut by 1 base and J by 1 base, with 13 bases left in between. The CDR3 is made up of 16 amino acids. This CDR3 reads CASSLERHSRQETQYF. For the CDR3, the DNA is TGTGCCAGCAGCTTAGAGCGGCACTCGCGCCAAGAGACCCAGTACTTC. Full variable domain (rest looked up from reference TRBV7-6 and TRBJ2-5): GAGVSQSPRYKVTKRGQDVALRCDPISGHVSLYWYRQALGQGPEFLTYFNYEAQQDKSGLPNDRFSAERPEGSISTLTIQRTEQRDSAMYRCASSLERHSRQETQYFGPGTRLLVL.

The chain recombines TRBV6-1 with TRBJ2-4; D could derive from TRBD1 or TRBD2 (5 bases each). The CDR3 has 15 amino acids. Looked up from germline, CDR1 is MNHNS and CDR2 is SASEGT. V shed 4 bases and J shed 7 bases, with 17 bases lying between them. CDR3 sequence (DNA): TGTGCCAGCAGTGTGGGACCCGAAGGGCGGAACATTCAGTACTTC. Translation: CASSVGPEGRNIQYF.